These 17 T cell receptor beta chains were all obtained from the same sample, sequenced in a study of blood T cell repertoires in COVID-19. Produced via immunoSEQ multiplex PCR; TCRdb's table is partial and in-frame only. The profile covers a few hundred thousand clones, with roughly 89% appearing a single time and more than 12% taken by the ten largest. Sequenced material: PBMCs or T cells enriched from blood (not recorded which). These receptors were obtained from a man between 25 and 39 years old who had been exposed to COVID-19.

This clone was counted once. V usage is TRBV18 and J usage is TRBJ1-5; possibly TRBD1 for D (6 bases). Trimming removed 4 bases from V and 5 bases from J, with 9 bases in between. This CDR3 comprises 13 residues. Germline CDR1 reads KGHSH; CDR2 reads LQKENI. CDR3 DNA sequence: TGTGCCAGCTCACAAGGGGGTGATCAGCCCCAGCATTTT. Its translation: CASSQGGDQPQHF.

Concerning this clone itself: The sample has other DNA sequences that encode this CDR3 too. The gene calls are TRBV19 and TRBJ1-5; D is perhaps TRBD1 (5 bases). Trimming left V 9 bases short and J 1 base short, with 13 bases between. The length of the CDR3 is 14 residues. Germline V gene lookup returns CDR1 LNHDA and CDR2 SQIVND (reference sequence). This chain's CDR3 is CASRGGVSNQPQHF. DNA of the CDR3: TGTGCCAGCCGTGGAGGGGTAAGCAATCAGCCCCAGCATTTT.

The chain has TRBV3-1 (or the pseudogene TRBV3-2) and TRBJ1-1; D gene ambiguous. V was pared by 2 bases and J by 8 bases, with 6 bases between. The CDR3 totals 11 residues. CDR1 LGHDT and CDR2 YNNKEL come from the germline V gene (reference sequence). The CDR3 DNA reads as TGTGCCAGCAGCCAATCCCAGGAAGCTTTCTTT. As protein: CASSQSQEAFF.

In regard to this clone: The junction differs from germline at one of its ends, possibly a read error. The gene calls are TRBV4-1 and TRBJ2-7, with TRBD1 as a possible D gene (5 bases). CDR1 MGHRA and CDR2 YSYEKL come from the germline V gene. CDR3 length: 15 residues. As DNA, the CDR3 is TGCGCCAGCAGCCATCAGGGTGACACATTCTACAAGCAGTACTTC. This gives the protein CASSHQGDTFYKQYF.

The chain couples TRBV3-1 (or the pseudogene TRBV3-2) to TRBJ1-4, with D possibly being TRBD1 (6 bases). V was pared by 4 bases and J by 7 bases, with 16 bases between. From germline, CDR1 is LGHDT and CDR2 YNNKEL (reference sequence). The CDR3 totals 15 residues. The CDR3 reads CASSLSQGFGEKLFF. CDR3 DNA sequence: TGTGCCAGCAGCCTCTCACAGGGTTTCGGTGAAAAACTGTTTTTT.

This chain connects TRBV4-1 to TRBJ2-6; D remains unclear. Germline values: CDR1 MGHRA, CDR2 YSYEKL. Trimming pared 1 base from V and 4 bases from J, leaving 5 bases between. This CDR3 comprises 14 residues. This CDR3 is CASSQGPGANVLTF. CDR3 nucleotide sequence: TGCGCCAGCAGCCAAGGGCCGGGGGCCAACGTCCTGACTTTC.

This clone was observed a handful of times. The chain joins TRBV5-1 to TRBJ2-7, with D possibly being TRBD2 (5 bases). Germline lookup yields CDR1 SGHRS and CDR2 YFSETQ. The CDR3 sequence is 14 residues long. The V gene lost 0 bases and the J gene lost 3 bases, with 10 bases spanning the gap. CDR3 coding DNA: TGCGCCAGCAGCTTGGCCGGGGAGAACTACGAGCAGTACTTC. It yields the protein CASSLAGENYEQYF.

The CDR3: CASSTGGRSLHF. In DNA, the CDR3 is TGTGCCAGCTCAACAGGGGGTAGGTCCCTCCACTTT. The V and J genes are TRBV27 and TRBJ1-6, with 8 bases identical to TRBD1. Germline CDR1 is MNHEY and CDR2 is SMNVEV (reference sequence). CDR3 length equals 12 residues. V gave up 8 bases and J gave up 14 bases; unmatched junction bases: 8.

J is TRBJ2-3 and V is TRBV4-2; a weak D match, TRBD2 (7 bases). Germline V gives CDR1 LGHNA, CDR2 YNFKEQ. The CDR3 has 16 residues. Trimming cost V 0 bases and J 0 bases, with 10 bases left between them. In DNA, the CDR3 is TGTGCCAGCAGCCAAGAGAAGGGGGGGAGCACAGATACGCAGTATTTT. This translates into CASSQEKGGSTDTQYF.

The chain joins TRBV19 to TRBJ1-5, with TRBD1 matching over 10 bases. The V gene end was trimmed by 5 bases and the J gene end by 3 bases; junction bases not matched to a gene: 7. Germline V gene lookup returns CDR1 LNHDA and CDR2 SQIVND (reference sequence). The CDR3 contains 16 residues. The CDR3, as DNA: TGTGCCAGTAGTCCCTTCGGGACAGGGGCCAATCAGCCCCAGCATTTT. It yields the protein CASSPFGTGANQPQHF.

This sequence joins TRBV9 and TRBJ2-7; 8 nucleotides match TRBD2. CDR1 and CDR2 (germline): SGDLS, YYNGEE. The CDR3 contains 15 residues. V trimming: 0 bases; J trimming: 3 bases; junction bases outside the gene matches: 5. The CDR3 bases are TGTGCCAGCAGCGTAGGACACGGGGGGGACTACGAGCAGTACTTC. It is translated as CASSVGHGGDYEQYF.

This chain joins TRBV19 and TRBJ2-2, with a weak D call TRBD2 (6 bases). Germline assignment: CDR1 LNHDA and CDR2 SQIVND (reference sequence). V gave up 1 base and J gave up 5 bases, with 14 bases separating them. The CDR3 runs to 16 residues. For the CDR3, the DNA is TGTGCCAGTAGTATAGGCTCAGGGACTTCGACCGGGGAGCTGTTTTTT. Its translation: CASSIGSGTSTGELFF.

This rearrangement joins TRBV27 to TRBJ2-7, with D tentatively TRBD2 (6 bases). This CDR3 contains 15 residues. Germline V gene lookup returns CDR1 MNHEY and CDR2 SMNVEV (reference sequence). V was shortened by 8 bases and J by 0 bases, with 17 bases between the two germline ends. The CDR3 reads CASRNGGAGSYEQYF. CDR3 nucleotides: TGTGCCAGCCGCAATGGCGGGGCGGGCTCCTACGAGCAGTACTTC.

This clone was detected only once. The gene calls are TRBV7-2 and TRBJ1-2, with D hard to call. The length of the CDR3 is 14 residues. The V end lost 7 bases, the J end lost 8 bases, and 20 bases lay between the germline ends. The germline CDR1 and CDR2 sequences are SGHTA and FQGNSA. CDR3 DNA sequence: TGTGCCAGCACTTCAGACCCCCGAGCGTACGGCTACACCTTC. Residues: CASTSDPRAYGYTF.

This chain links TRBV11-1 with TRBJ2-7; TRBD2 matches at 11 bases. This CDR3 contains 14 residues. Germline trimming cut 4 bases from V and 2 bases from J; bases unmatched to any gene: 1. Germline loops: CDR1 SGHAT, CDR2 FQDESV (reference sequence). In nucleotides, the CDR3 is TGTGCCAGCAGCTCGGGACTAGCGGCCTACGAGCAGTACTTC. Protein product: CASSSGLAAYEQYF. The full variable domain, its missing parts supplied by reference TRBV11-1 and TRBJ2-7, is EAEVAQSPRYKITEKSQAVAFWCDPISGHATLYWYRQILGQGPELLVQFQDESVVDDSQLPKDRFSAERLKGVDSTLKIQPAELGDSAMYLCASSSGLAAYEQYFGPGTRLTVT.

The chain has TRBV19 and TRBJ2-3, with a tentative D call TRBD1 (5 bases). The CDR3 loop spans 16 amino acids. V lost 6 bases and J 0 bases, leaving 16 bases between the germline ends. Germline V gene lookup returns CDR1 LNHDA and CDR2 SQIVND (reference sequence). In DNA form, the CDR3 reads TGTGCCAGTAGCGTTCAGGGTACTACTAGCACAGATACGCAGTATTTT. This codes for CASSVQGTTSTDTQYF.

J is TRBJ2-1 and V is TRBV7-9, with D possibly being TRBD1 (6 bases). The V and J ends lost 1 base and 7 bases respectively, with 14 bases between them. Looked up from germline, CDR1 is SEHNR and CDR2 is FQNEAQ (reference sequence). The CDR3 is made up of 15 amino acids. CDR3 nucleotide sequence: TGTGCCAGCAGCTTAGGAACAGGGCGGATGAATGAGCAGTTCTTC. Translation gives CASSLGTGRMNEQFF. Full variable domain (remainder filled in from reference TRBV7-9 and TRBJ2-1): DTGVSQNPRHKITKRGQNVTFRCDPISEHNRLYWYRQTLGQGPEFLTYFQNEAQLEKSRLLSDRFSAERPKGSFSTLEIQRTEQGDSAMYLCASSLGTGRMNEQFFGPGTRLTVL.